The rows below give T cell receptor beta chains drawn from one sample of a study of shared clonotypes between healthy human individuals. TCRdb keeps only in-frame clones here, not all; method: immunoSEQ multiplex PCR. The data show about 2.4 million clones, just over 90% seen once. The source material was naive CD4+ T cells sorted from blood. The receptor source for this set is a man aged 18 to 30 in good health. The CDR3 runs from the conserved cysteine through the conserved F or W. A D gene is named only where the DNA matches it firmly. A row's size may be missing; if present it is once, few, many or a size class.

v_call	cdr3_length	d_call	clone_size	j_call	cdr3_nt	cdr3_aa
TRBV13	15	TRBD1	.	TRBJ1-1	TGTGCCAGCAGCCCGGCAGGGGGTATGAACACTGAAGCTTTCTTT	CASSPAGGMNTEAFF
TRBV12-5	12	.	.	TRBJ1-4	TGTGCTAGTGGTCCCAACAATGAAAAACTGTTTTTT	CASGPNNEKLFF
TRBV6-4	13	.	.	TRBJ2-5	TGTGCCAGCAGTAAACATGCATATGAGACCCAGTACTTC	CASSKHAYETQYF
TRBV7-2	16	TRBD1	.	TRBJ2-1	TGTGCCAGCAGCTTTACAGGGGGGACCACCTACAATGAGCAGTTCTTC	CASSFTGGTTYNEQFF
TRBV13	17	TRBD1	.	TRBJ2-4	TGTGCCAGCAGCTCCCCGGACAGGACGATAGCCAAAAACATTCAGTACTTC	CASSSPDRTIAKNIQYF
TRBV12-5	14	.	.	TRBJ1-1	TGTGCTAGTGGTTTGAAACCAGGGAACACTGAAGCTTTCTTT	CASGLKPGNTEAFF
TRBV19	15	TRBD2	.	TRBJ2-1	TGTGCCAGTAGTGGTGGGGGGGTCCCCTACAATGAGCAGTTCTTC	CASSGGGVPYNEQFF
TRBV18	12	.	.	TRBJ2-3	TGTGCCAGCTCACTCACCACAGATACGCAGTATTTT	CASSLTTDTQYF
TRBV9	13	.	.	TRBJ2-7	TGTGCCAGCAGTGCGGGGTCGGAAATCGAGCAGTACTTC	CASSAGSEIEQYF
TRBV19	12	TRBD2	once	TRBJ2-3	TGTGCCAGTAGTTCGGGGGGGAATACGCAGTATTTT	CASSSGGNTQYF
TRBV7-3	13	.	.	TRBJ2-5	TGTGCCAGCAAGGGAGGTACGGGAGAGACCCAGTACTTC	CASKGGTGETQYF
TRBV6-5	16	.	.	TRBJ1-6	TGTGCCAGCAGTTTTACCCGAACAGGGTCCAATTCACCCCTCCACTTT	CASSFTRTGSNSPLHF
TRBV6-5	14	.	.	TRBJ1-1	TGTGCCAGCACAGCTACCAGGGGTGGCACTGAAGCTTTCTTT	CASTATRGGTEAFF
TRBV7-9	15	.	.	TRBJ1-3	TGTGCCAGCAGCCGACGGGAGGAGCCGGCCTACACCATATATTTT	CASSRREEPAYTIYF
TRBV7-7	16	.	.	TRBJ1-1	TGTGCTAGCAGCTCCCGGGCGGGGAACCTGAACACTGAAGCTTTCTTT	CASSSRAGNLNTEAFF
TRBV5-1	15	TRBD2	once	TRBJ2-5	TGCGCCAGCAGGTCAGGACTAGCGGGGTCGGAGACCCAGTACTTC	CASRSGLAGSETQYF
TRBV7-6	13	.	.	TRBJ2-5	TGTGCCAGCAGCATCGACCTTACGGGGACCCAGTACTTC	CASSIDLTGTQYF
TRBV6-5	11	.	.	TRBJ1-4	TGTGCCAGCACCGAAAGAGGAAAACTGTTTTTT	CASTERGKLFF
TRBV6-5	14	.	.	TRBJ1-4	TGTGCCAGCAGTTACGGGGTGGAAAATGAAAAACTGTTTTTT	CASSYGVENEKLFF
TRBV28	16	.	.	TRBJ2-1	TGTGCCACCCGTTCCGGGGGTACGAGCTCCTACAATGAGCAGTTCTTC	CATRSGGTSSYNEQFF
TRBV9	14	TRBD1	few	TRBJ1-4	TGTGCCAGCAGCGTTGACAGGGGGAATGAAAAACTGTTTTTT	CASSVDRGNEKLFF
TRBV6-5	15	.	.	TRBJ2-7	TGTGCCAGCAGAACGGGACCGGGGTTCTCCTACGAGCAGTACTTC	CASRTGPGFSYEQYF
TRBV29-1	13	.	few	TRBJ1-1	TGCAGCGTGACAGTTTTCTCGAACACTGAAGCTTTCTTT	CSVTVFSNTEAFF
TRBV2	19	.	.	TRBJ2-7	TGTGCCAGCAGTCGGCGGCGACTACAGGGAGCCCCATTAATTGACGAGCAGTACTTC	CASSRRRLQGAPLIDEQYF
TRBV7-6	15	TRBD1	.	TRBJ1-6	TGTGCCAGCAGCTTAAGAGACAGGGGTGATTCACCCCTCCACTTT	CASSLRDRGDSPLHF
TRBV5-1	15	TRBD1	.	TRBJ1-1	TGCGCCAGCAGCTTAGAGGACAGGATGAACACTGAAGCTTTCTTT	CASSLEDRMNTEAFF
TRBV6-1	15	TRBD1	.	TRBJ2-3	TGTGCCAGCAGTGAATTGAGGGGACAGGGAGCTTCGCAGTATTTT	CASSELRGQGASQYF
TRBV5-4	18	.	.	TRBJ2-3	TGTGCCAGCAGCCTCATCCGGGGAGGCCTGTGGAACACAGATACGCAGTATTTT	CASSLIRGGLWNTDTQYF
TRBV30	14	.	.	TRBJ1-2	TGTGCCTGGAGTGTATTATGGATAGGGGCGGGCTACACCTTC	CAWSVLWIGAGYTF
TRBV10-3	12	.	.	TRBJ1-5	TGTGCCATTCACAGGGGCAATCAGCCCCAGCATTTT	CAIHRGNQPQHF
TRBV4-2	16	TRBD2	.	TRBJ2-1	TGTGCCAGCAGCCAAATAGCGGGGGGATGGTACAATGAGCAGTTCTTC	CASSQIAGGWYNEQFF
TRBV7-2	15	.	.	TRBJ2-1	TGTGCCAGCAGCTCCCGGGGGCAGTACAGCAATGAGCAGTTCTTC	CASSSRGQYSNEQFF
TRBV5-1	15	.	.	TRBJ2-1	TGCGCCAGCAGCTCGCACGGGACTCAGTACAATGAGCAGTTCTTC	CASSSHGTQYNEQFF
TRBV5-8	12	.	.	TRBJ1-1	TGTGCCAGCAGGCCCGGGGACACTGAAGCTTTCTTT	CASRPGDTEAFF
TRBV5-1	15	TRBD1	.	TRBJ2-1	TGCGCCAGCAGCTTTGGGACAGGGGGTGGTGGTGAGCAGTTCTTC	CASSFGTGGGGEQFF
TRBV15	14	.	.	TRBJ1-5	TGTGCCACCAGCAGACAGGGCTTAGCAGGGCCCCAGCATTTT	CATSRQGLAGPQHF
TRBV29-1	11	TRBD2	.	TRBJ2-3	TGCAGCGCCGGGGGGGGAGGTACGCAGTATTTT	CSAGGGGTQYF
TRBV19	17	.	.	TRBJ2-3	TGTGCCAGTAGTCAGGACCTCAACCGTATCGGCACAGATACGCAGTATTTT	CASSQDLNRIGTDTQYF
TRBV14	14	.	.	TRBJ2-1	TGTGCCAGCAGTCAAGGGAGGCCCGGGAACGTGGAGTTCTTC	CASSQGRPGNVEFF
TRBV9	16	.	.	TRBJ1-3	TGTGCCAGCAGCGTAGGAACAGGAGTCTCTGGAAACACCATATATTTT	CASSVGTGVSGNTIYF
TRBV7-9	16	TRBD1	.	TRBJ2-5	TGTGCCAGCAGCGTCCGGGACAGGGGGGCGGGAGAGACCCAGTACTTC	CASSVRDRGAGETQYF
TRBV2	15	TRBD1	.	TRBJ1-2	TGTGCCAGCAGCCTAACGACAGGGACCTATTATGGCTACACCTTC	CASSLTTGTYYGYTF
TRBV5-1	15	.	.	TRBJ2-7	TGCGCCAGCAGCCCCTACCCCAGCGGTGCCTACGAGCAGTACTTC	CASSPYPSGAYEQYF
TRBV7-2	17	TRBD1	.	TRBJ2-4	TGTGCCAGCAGCTTAGCCCTATCAGGGGGACCCGGGCACATTCAGTACTTC	CASSLALSGGPGHIQYF
TRBV15	13	.	.	TRBJ2-3	TGTGCCACCAGCACTAGCGGCACAGATACGCAGTATTTT	CATSTSGTDTQYF
TRBV25-1	15	TRBD1	.	TRBJ1-5	TGTGCCAGCAGTGACTTCCCAGGGGGAGATCAGCCCCAGCATTTT	CASSDFPGGDQPQHF
TRBV5-1	13	.	.	TRBJ1-5	TGCGCCAGCAGCTTGGCCGGCGATCAGCCCCAGCATTTT	CASSLAGDQPQHF
TRBV6-5	15	.	.	TRBJ1-4	TGTGCCAGCAGACCCGGGGGATGGAGTAATGAAAAACTGTTTTTT	CASRPGGWSNEKLFF
TRBV30	13	.	few	TRBJ1-1	TGTGCCTGGACTTGGGACTCCAACACTGAAGCTTTCTTT	CAWTWDSNTEAFF
TRBV14	17	.	.	TRBJ1-3	TGTGCCAGCAGAACTCCCCCGACTGAGTTCTCTGGAAACACCATATATTTT	CASRTPPTEFSGNTIYF
TRBV10-3	14	.	.	TRBJ2-1	TGTGCCATCAGGTCAGCTCTTGGTGAGAATGAGCAGTTCTTC	CAIRSALGENEQFF
TRBV7-5	12	.	.	TRBJ1-5	TGTGCCAGAAGCTTACCTACACGGTCCCAGCATTTT	CARSLPTRSQHF